Below, 9 T cell receptor beta chains from the same sample are listed, as sequenced in a study of OX40 agonist ivuxolimab in advanced cancers. Assay: immunoSEQ multiplex PCR; the TCRdb copy retains only in-frame clones and omits some. The sample includes some 75,000 clones, roughly 84% of them seen just once. The input for sequencing was CD4+ or CD8+ T cells sorted from blood, taken in a trial of the OX40 agonist ivuxolimab. The receptors stem from an adult with an advanced solid tumor such as melanoma, head and neck, liver or kidney cancer.

The J gene is TRBJ2-1, the V gene TRBV27, with 8 bases aligning to TRBD2. Germline CDR1 MNHEY, CDR2 SMNVEV (reference sequence). The CDR3 contains 18 residues. Trimming removed 5 bases from V and 7 bases from J; junction bases left unmatched: 19. The DNA of the CDR3 is TGTGCCAGCAGTCCAAGTAAATGGCGGGCGCGGGGGGCAAATGAGCAGTTCTTC. It is translated as CASSPSKWRARGANEQFF.

This clone was seen a single time. The chain recombines TRBV29-1 with TRBJ2-7; no firm D call. CDR1 and CDR2 (germline): SQVTM, ANQGSEA. V lost 4 bases, J lost 6 bases, and 13 bases lay in between. This CDR3 spans 12 amino acids. The CDR3 loop reads CSVASAGPEQYF. In nucleotides, the CDR3 is TGCAGCGTTGCTTCAGCCGGTCCCGAGCAGTACTTC.

This clone was observed a single time. The CDR3 region has the DNA TGCAGCGTTGAAGAGATCATCCCGGGGCGCGTGTTTAACACCATATATTTT. Protein product: CSVEEIIPGRVFNTIYF. The chain joins TRBV29-1 to TRBJ1-3, with D possibly TRBD1 on 5 matching bases. Trimming took off 0 bases at V and 7 bases at J, with 22 bases between the two ends. Germline V gene lookup returns CDR1 SQVTM and CDR2 ANQGSEA. This CDR3 is 17 amino acids long.

The CDR3 sequence is CASSSRRQSYNEQFF. CDR3 nucleotides: TGTGCCAGCAGCTCTCGGCGACAATCCTACAATGAGCAGTTCTTC. The chain employs TRBV7-6 and TRBJ2-1; no clear D gene. This CDR3 is built from 15 residues. V lost 4 bases to trimming and J lost 1 base, with 11 bases between them. Germline V gene lookup returns CDR1 SGHVS and CDR2 FNYEAQ.

The chain is built from TRBV10-3 and TRBJ1-5; no clear D. The CDR3 covers 16 residues. The germline gives CDR1 ENHRY, CDR2 SYGVKD. V was pared by 0 bases and J by 2 bases, with 11 bases between. The CDR3 here is CAISESGGEGNQPQHF. The CDR3 DNA sequence: TGTGCCATCAGTGAGTCTGGCGGGGAGGGCAATCAGCCCCAGCATTTT.

This chain links TRBV7-6 with TRBJ2-5; tentatively, D is TRBD1 (6 bases). The CDR3 loop spans 15 amino acids. V dropped 1 base and J dropped 1 base, with 10 bases sitting between them. The germline V gene encodes CDR1 SGHVS and CDR2 FNYEAQ. In DNA, the CDR3 is TGTGCCAGCAGCTTAGGGGCCAGGGGCCAAGAGACCCAGTACTTC. Protein: CASSLGARGQETQYF.

V gene TRBV18 combines with J gene TRBJ2-7; perhaps TRBD1 as D (5 bases). Trimming stripped 1 base from V and 3 bases from J, with 16 bases between. CDR1 and CDR2 from the germline V gene are KGHSH and LQKENI. This CDR3 is built from 16 residues. For the CDR3, the DNA is TGTGCCAGCTCACCACAGACAGCACAAACTGGCTACGAGCAGTACTTC. It encodes CASSPQTAQTGYEQYF.

This clone was counted once. V is TRBV5-1 and J is TRBJ1-3; TRBD1 aligns across 7 bases. Germline values: CDR1 SGHRS, CDR2 YFSETQ. The CDR3 is 16 amino acids. V dropped 0 bases and J dropped 0; count of bases not matched to a gene: 3. The CDR3, as DNA: TGCGCCAGCAGCTTGGGGAGACAGGGCTCTGGAAACACCATATATTTT. It yields the protein CASSLGRQGSGNTIYF.

J is TRBJ2-5 and V is TRBV15, with D perhaps TRBD2 (5 bases). CDR1 is LNHNV, CDR2 YYDKDF, per germline (reference sequence). This CDR3 has 18 residues. The V end lost 0 bases, the J end lost 5 bases, and 22 bases lay between the germline ends. CDR3 coding DNA: TGTGCCACCAGCAGAGATGGTAGAAAGTTTATTGCGGGCGAGACCCAGTACTTC. It encodes CATSRDGRKFIAGETQYF.